The 6 T cell receptor beta chains below were found in one sample sequenced in a study of blood T cell repertoires in COVID-19 (dated by TCRdb to 2019 to 2021). The library was built by means of the immunoSEQ multiplex PCR assay. TCRdb retrieved this table from immuneACCESS and kept in-frame rearrangements only. Not all clones are present; in checked studies, unresolved V genes account for under half, and no reason is known for the remainder. A total of more than 60,000 clones appear in this sample, 88% of them only once. The leading ten clones occupy about 22% of the sample. Input material: peripheral blood. All receptors come from a woman aged 45-59 years with active or convalescent COVID-19.

The chain has TRBV3-1 (or the pseudogene TRBV3-2) and TRBJ2-7; D is possibly TRBD2 (6 bases). CDR1 LGHDT and CDR2 YNNKEL come from the germline V gene (reference sequence). Trimming left V 0 bases short and J 3 bases short, with 15 bases between. The CDR3 totals 16 residues. The CDR3 region has the DNA TGTGCCAGCAGCCAAGAAAGGGACTTTGGGGGCTACGAGCAGTACTTC. Translating gives CASSQERDFGGYEQYF.

This clone appeared a single time. The V and J genes are TRBV28 and TRBJ2-7; 9 bases agree with TRBD1. This CDR3 spans 14 amino acids. With V trimmed by 6 bases and J by 3 bases, 6 bases remained unmatched. Germline V gene sequence: CDR1 MDHEN, CDR2 SYDVKM. In DNA, the CDR3 is TGTGCCAGCAGCCGCACGGGACAGGGCTACGAGCAGTACTTC. Protein product: CASSRTGQGYEQYF. Full variable domain (rest looked up from reference TRBV28 and TRBJ2-7): DVKVTQSSRYLVKRTGEKVFLECVQDMDHENMFWYRQDPGLGLRLIYFSYDVKMKEKGDIPEGYSVSREKKERFSLILESASTNQTSMYLCASSRTGQGYEQYFGPGTRLTVT.

The gene calls are TRBV11-2 and TRBJ2-1; 9 positions match TRBD1. The CDR3 extends over 14 amino acids. Germline trimming cut 11 bases from V and 3 bases from J; bases unmatched to any gene: 8. CDR1 is SGHAT and CDR2 is FQNNGV in the germline V gene. CDR3 residues: CAGMRDRDYNEQFF. The CDR3 bases are TGTGCCGGCATGAGGGACAGGGACTACAATGAGCAGTTCTTC.

The chain links TRBV4-1 to TRBJ2-3; TRBD2 is a possible D gene (6 bases). Trimming removed 1 base from V and 4 bases from J, with 15 bases in between. Looked up from germline, CDR1 is MGHRA and CDR2 is YSYEKL. The CDR3 covers 16 residues. CDR3 DNA: TGCGCCAGCAGCCAAGTTGGGATGGGAGGCGCAGATACGCAGTATTTT. This sequence encodes CASSQVGMGGADTQYF.

A single count supports this clone. V usage is TRBV7-3 and J usage is TRBJ2-5; D perhaps matches TRBD1 (5 bases). V lost 3 bases and J lost 2, with 13 bases in between. Germline V CDR1 and CDR2: SGHTA, FQGTGA. The CDR3 has 15 amino acids. The CDR3 region is CASSFRGQRQETQYF. Written as DNA, the CDR3 is TGTGCCAGCAGCTTCAGAGGACAACGACAAGAGACCCAGTACTTC.

The J gene is TRBJ2-7, the V gene TRBV6-1; TRBD2 matches at 10 bases. The CDR3 totals 14 residues. V was clipped by 3 bases and J by 5 bases; unmatched bases: 4. Germline V gene sequence: CDR1 MNHNS, CDR2 SASEGT. The CDR3 reads CASSDLAGADEQYF. The CDR3 DNA is TGTGCCAGCAGTGACCTAGCGGGAGCCGACGAGCAGTACTTC.